The 30 T cell receptor beta chains below all came from one sample that was sequenced in a study of cytomegalovirus exposure and HLA in healthy donors. The study ran its PCR with 60 Vbeta and 13 Jbeta primers. Generated by immunoSEQ multiplex PCR, the TCRdb table keeps only in-frame clones and is missing some. The profile shows tens of thousands of clones, roughly 80% of them singletons. The sample was PBMCs. The receptors here all came from a woman aged 25 to 39 in good health and CMV-seronegative.

The chain carries TRBV6-6 and TRBJ1-5; the D is unclear. V shed 7 bases and J shed 4 bases, with 20 bases lying between them. The CDR3 has 16 residues. Germline CDR1 MNHNY, CDR2 SVGAGI (reference sequence). This CDR3 reads CASNHGADSGNQPQHF. DNA for the CDR3: TGTGCCAGCAACCACGGCGCGGATAGTGGGAATCAGCCCCAGCATTTT.

The genes are TRBV30 and TRBJ2-5, with 8 positions matching TRBD1. V gave up 2 bases and J gave up 1 base; unmatched junction bases: 6. Germline V gene lookup returns CDR1 GTSNPN and CDR2 SVGIG (reference sequence). The CDR3 contains 15 residues. CDR3 in amino acids: CAWSPDRGFQETQYF. CDR3 sequence (DNA): TGTGCCTGGAGTCCAGACAGGGGTTTCCAAGAGACCCAGTACTTC.

The chain is built from TRBV5-1 and TRBJ1-4, with 9 bases aligning to TRBD1. With 0 bases clipped from V and 6 bases from J, the junction kept 6 bases outside the gene matches. Germline CDR1 reads SGHRS; CDR2 reads YFSETQ. The CDR3 has 16 residues. The CDR3 DNA follows: TGCGCCAGCAGCTTGGAAGGGACAGGGCTGGATGAAAAACTGTTTTTT. Translating it yields CASSLEGTGLDEKLFF.

This clone was detected once. The genes are TRBV6-5 and TRBJ1-2, with 7 bases that match TRBD1. Germline V gives CDR1 MNHEY, CDR2 SVGAGI. This CDR3 contains 13 residues. With 6 bases clipped from V and 8 bases from J, the junction kept 9 bases outside the gene matches. The CDR3 protein is CASSSGTAAGYTF. The CDR3 region has the DNA TGTGCCAGCAGCTCCGGGACAGCGGCCGGCTACACCTTC.

V gene TRBV5-5 combines with J gene TRBJ2-5, with D unclear. The V end was cut by 0 bases, the J end by 2 bases, with 8 bases between. Germline values: CDR1 SGHKS, CDR2 YYEKEE (reference sequence). This CDR3 region has 14 residues. CDR3 residues: CASSLAHGQETQYF. The CDR3 region has the DNA TGTGCCAGCAGCTTGGCCCACGGGCAAGAGACCCAGTACTTC.

This chain links TRBV7-9 with TRBJ1-3, with TRBD1 matching 7 bases. Germline-derived CDR1 and CDR2 are SEHNR and FQNEAQ (reference sequence). The ends lost 4 bases at V and 2 bases at J; junction bases unmatched: 2. The CDR3 loop spans 14 amino acids. In DNA form, the CDR3 reads TGTGCCAGCAGCTCAGGGGGGCCTGGAAACACCATATATTTT. Protein: CASSSGGPGNTIYF.

The gene calls are TRBV27 and TRBJ1-2, with D uncertain. V was pared by 2 bases and J by 2 bases, with 6 bases between. Germline assignment: CDR1 MNHEY and CDR2 SMNVEV (reference sequence). This CDR3 contains 13 residues. The CDR3 sequence is CASSLTVNYGYTF. The CDR3 coding sequence is TGTGCCAGCAGTTTAACGGTCAACTATGGCTACACCTTC.

The rearrangement links TRBV27 to TRBJ2-5; 8 bases agree with TRBD1. The DNA end favors TRBJ2-7, so the J call may be wrong. The CDR3 is 16 amino acids. From germline, CDR1 is MNHEY and CDR2 SMNVEV (reference sequence). The CDR3 loop reads CASSFLTGGRTYEQYF. The CDR3 coding sequence is TGTGCCAGCAGTTTCCTTACAGGGGGGAGAACCTACGAGCAGTACTTC.

The J gene is TRBJ2-6, the V gene TRBV7-9, with 8 bases identical to TRBD1. Losses at the gene ends were 5 bases for V and 0 bases for J; bases not matched to a gene: 9. The V gene's germline CDR1 is SEHNR and CDR2 FQNEAQ (reference sequence). The CDR3 totals 18 residues. CDR3 region: CASSNTTGAPSGANVLTF. The CDR3 DNA reads TGTGCCAGCAGCAATACGACAGGGGCCCCCTCTGGGGCCAACGTCCTGACTTTC. Drawing the rest from reference TRBV7-9 and TRBJ2-6, the complete variable domain is DTGVSQNPRHKITKRGQNVTFRCDPISEHNRLYWYRQTLGQGPEFLTYFQNEAQLEKSRLLSDRFSAERPKGSFSTLEIQRTEQGDSAMYLCASSNTTGAPSGANVLTFGAGSRLTVL.

The chain has TRBV18 and TRBJ1-1; D remains ambiguous. This CDR3 is built from 14 residues. The germline V and J ends were trimmed by 0 bases and 7 bases, with 12 bases remaining between them. Germline V lookup: CDR1 KGHSH, CDR2 LQKENI. CDR3 in amino acids: CASSPPRFRFEAFF. The CDR3 nucleotides are TGTGCCAGCTCACCACCGCGATTCCGGTTTGAAGCTTTCTTT.

The chain is built from TRBV19 and TRBJ2-2; unclear D gene. The CDR3 has 12 amino acids. V shed 1 base and J shed 7 bases, with 4 bases lying between them. Germline V gives CDR1 LNHDA, CDR2 SQIVND (reference sequence). The CDR3 DNA sequence: TGTGCCAGTAGTATAGGGCTCGGGGAGCTGTTTTTT. Amino acid sequence: CASSIGLGELFF.

The chain recombines TRBV18 with TRBJ1-6; possibly TRBD1 for D (6 bases). Deletions cut 6 bases from V and 7 bases from J, with 16 bases between. This CDR3 is built from 15 residues. CDR1 and CDR2 from the germline V gene are KGHSH and LQKENI. Here the CDR3 reads CASSPSGVTNSPLHF. CDR3 coding DNA: TGTGCCAGCTCTCCCTCAGGGGTTACGAATTCACCCCTCCACTTT.

This chain joins TRBV21-1 and TRBJ1-2; TRBD1 is the table's D call and was not checked against the DNA. TRBV21-1 is given as a pseudogene. The CDR3 is 11 amino acids. The DNA for the CDR3 is TGTGCCAGCAGCGGGAGAAGACAGGAGACTTTC. It encodes CASSGRRQETF.

The chain has TRBV19 and TRBJ2-2; TRBD2 matches at 12 bases. V was pared by 7 bases and J by 0 bases, with 6 bases of the junction left unmatched. CDR1 LNHDA and CDR2 SQIVND come from the germline V gene (reference sequence). CDR3 length: 17 amino acids. The CDR3 sequence is CASTLGLAGANTGELFF. For the CDR3, the DNA is TGTGCCAGTACCCTGGGACTAGCGGGTGCGAACACCGGGGAGCTGTTTTTT.

This chain links TRBV9 with TRBJ1-5; D is ambiguous. V lost 2 bases to trimming and J lost 0 bases, with 9 bases between them. CDR1 is SGDLS, CDR2 YYNGEE, per germline. CDR3 length: 15 amino acids. The CDR3 spells CASSVSDISNQPQHF. The CDR3 DNA is TGTGCCAGCAGCGTGTCAGACATTAGCAATCAGCCCCAGCATTTT.

This chain joins TRBV6-4 and TRBJ1-6; D gene uncertain. V was pared by 4 bases and J by 6 bases, with 7 bases between. The CDR3 has 13 amino acids. CDR1 is MRHNA and CDR2 is SNTAGT in the germline V gene. The CDR3 spells CASSGGRNSPLHF. As DNA, the CDR3 is TGTGCCAGCAGTGGCGGCCGTAATTCACCCCTCCACTTT.

The chain couples TRBV11-2 to TRBJ2-7; 7 nucleotides line up with TRBD1. This CDR3 is 15 amino acids long. The ends lost 5 bases at V and 2 bases at J; junction bases unmatched: 9. Germline V CDR1 and CDR2: SGHAT, FQNNGV. CDR3 protein: CASSPVSGGTYEQYF. The DNA of the CDR3 is TGTGCCAGCAGCCCGGTATCAGGGGGTACCTACGAGCAGTACTTC.

A note on this clone: Other DNA sequences in this specimen translate into the identical CDR3. V is TRBV5-1 and J is TRBJ1-1; no reliable D call. The CDR3 runs to 12 residues. V was clipped by 4 bases and J by 5 bases, with 9 bases between them. Germline CDR1 reads SGHRS; CDR2 reads YFSETQ. CDR3 loop: CASSPSGTEAFF. DNA for the CDR3: TGCGCCAGCAGCCCGTCGGGTACTGAAGCTTTCTTT.

This rearrangement joins TRBV7-9 to TRBJ2-5; D is uncertain. The DNA matches TRBJ2-7 better at its end, which makes the J call doubtful. Germline CDR1 and CDR2: SEHNR and FQNEAQ (reference sequence). The CDR3 has 14 amino acids. The CDR3 DNA sequence: TGTGCCAGCAGCTCGATTTTGTCCCCCTACGAGCAGTACTTC. Protein product: CASSSILSPYEQYF.

The chain joins TRBV7-2 to TRBJ2-1, with 8 bases that match TRBD2. CDR3 length equals 14 residues. CDR1 is SGHTA and CDR2 is FQGNSA in the germline V gene. V trimming: 2 bases; J trimming: 8 bases; junction bases outside the gene matches: 5. The CDR3 spells CASSLPRGVHEQFF. The CDR3 nucleotides are TGTGCCAGCAGCTTACCGCGGGGGGTCCATGAGCAGTTCTTC.

This clone has only one observation. This chain links TRBV29-1 with TRBJ2-1, with D maybe TRBD2 (7 bases). The CDR3 has 16 residues. CDR1 SQVTM and CDR2 ANQGSEA come from the germline V gene. Trimming cost V 0 bases and J 3 bases, with 15 bases left between them. CDR3 DNA: TGCAGCGTTGAAGATGGGGGGGGCCTCCACTACAATGAGCAGTTCTTC. This sequence encodes CSVEDGGGLHYNEQFF.

This clone showed up just a few times. V is TRBV7-2 and J is TRBJ1-1; D gene uncertain. Germline V gives CDR1 SGHTA, CDR2 FQGNSA. This CDR3 has 11 amino acids. Trimming removed 4 bases from V and 11 bases from J, with 11 bases in between. The chain's CDR3 is CASSSPWSAFF. CDR3 DNA: TGTGCCAGCAGCTCCCCCTGGAGCGCTTTCTTT.

This clone has more than one count but fewer than ten. V gene TRBV4-1 combines with J gene TRBJ2-3; 7 nucleotides line up with TRBD1. The CDR3 is made up of 16 amino acids. Per germline, CDR1 MGHRA and CDR2 YSYEKL. J was trimmed by 1 base and V by 1 base; bases with no gene match: 5. In DNA form, the CDR3 reads TGCGCCAGCAGCCAAGTCCCCGGGACAGGCACAGATACGCAGTATTTT. This codes for CASSQVPGTGTDTQYF.

V and J are TRBV6-5 and TRBJ2-5; 9 bases are shared with TRBD2. V shed 10 bases, J shed 3 bases, and the junction held 12 bases outside the gene matches. CDR3 length: 15 amino acids. Germline lookup yields CDR1 MNHEY and CDR2 SVGAGI. CDR3 in DNA: TGTGCCACCGGAACGGGGCGGGGGGGGGAAGAGACCCAGTACTTC. This sequence encodes CATGTGRGGEETQYF.

The rearrangement links TRBV6-6 to TRBJ2-5; 7 nucleotides line up with TRBD1. V was pared by 0 bases and J by 2 bases, with 3 bases of the junction left unmatched. There are 15 residues in the CDR3. Per the germline V gene, CDR1 is MNHNY and CDR2 is SVGAGI (reference sequence). This CDR3 reads CASSYSDRMQETQYF. CDR3 nucleotide sequence: TGTGCCAGCAGTTACTCGGACAGGATGCAAGAGACCCAGTACTTC.

The chain recombines TRBV7-9 with TRBJ2-3; no definite D call. Looked up from germline, CDR1 is SEHNR and CDR2 is FQNEAQ (reference sequence). The CDR3 runs to 14 residues. With 3 bases removed from V and 3 bases from J, the gap between germline ends came to 10 bases. CDR3 in amino acids: CASSFNSGTDTQYF. CDR3 coding DNA: TGTGCCAGCAGCTTTAACAGTGGGACAGATACGCAGTATTTT.

The chain has TRBV19 and TRBJ2-5, with 10 bases that match TRBD2. This CDR3 is 15 amino acids long. CDR1 and CDR2 from the germline V gene are LNHDA and SQIVND (reference sequence). J was trimmed by 7 bases and V by 5 bases; bases with no gene match: 10. Here the CDR3 reads CASSPLAGAHGTQYF. CDR3 in DNA: TGTGCCAGTAGTCCCCTAGCGGGGGCCCACGGGACCCAGTACTTC.

A few counts support this clone. V and J are TRBV6-4 and TRBJ1-1; D ambiguous. Germline CDR1 is MRHNA and CDR2 is SNTAGT. This CDR3 contains 15 residues. V shed 0 bases and J shed 6 bases, with 14 bases lying between them. This CDR3 is CASSDSPDHSSEAFF. CDR3 DNA sequence: TGTGCCAGCAGTGACTCCCCTGATCACTCTTCTGAAGCTTTCTTT.

The chain combines TRBV19 with TRBJ2-7; perhaps TRBD2 as D (7 bases). CDR3 size: 13 residues. Germline-derived CDR1 and CDR2 are LNHDA and SQIVND (reference sequence). V was cut by 7 bases and J by 2 bases, with 12 bases left in between. CDR3 residues: CASKAGATYEQYF. CDR3 coding DNA: TGTGCCAGTAAGGCGGGGGCCACCTACGAGCAGTACTTC.

The CDR3 DNA is TGTGCCAGTAGTATTCCCCGGGAGGGGATGGCTTTCTTT. It yields the protein CASSIPREGMAFF. The chain carries TRBV19 and TRBJ1-1; D perhaps matches TRBD1 (5 bases). V gave up 3 bases and J gave up 11 bases, with 16 bases separating them. The CDR3 extends over 13 amino acids. CDR1 is LNHDA, CDR2 SQIVND, per germline (reference sequence).